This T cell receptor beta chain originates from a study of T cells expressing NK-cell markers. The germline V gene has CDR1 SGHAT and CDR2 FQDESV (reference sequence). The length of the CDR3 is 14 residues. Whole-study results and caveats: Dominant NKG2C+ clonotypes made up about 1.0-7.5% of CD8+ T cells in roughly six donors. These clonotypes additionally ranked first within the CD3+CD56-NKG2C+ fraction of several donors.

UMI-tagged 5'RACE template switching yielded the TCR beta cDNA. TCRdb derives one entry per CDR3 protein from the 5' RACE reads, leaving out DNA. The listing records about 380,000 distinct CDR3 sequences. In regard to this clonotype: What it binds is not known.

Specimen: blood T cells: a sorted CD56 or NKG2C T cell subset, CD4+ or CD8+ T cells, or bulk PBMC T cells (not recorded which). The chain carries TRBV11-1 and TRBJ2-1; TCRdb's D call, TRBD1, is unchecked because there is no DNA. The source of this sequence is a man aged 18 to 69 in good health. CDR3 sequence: CASSLRGGRDEQFF.